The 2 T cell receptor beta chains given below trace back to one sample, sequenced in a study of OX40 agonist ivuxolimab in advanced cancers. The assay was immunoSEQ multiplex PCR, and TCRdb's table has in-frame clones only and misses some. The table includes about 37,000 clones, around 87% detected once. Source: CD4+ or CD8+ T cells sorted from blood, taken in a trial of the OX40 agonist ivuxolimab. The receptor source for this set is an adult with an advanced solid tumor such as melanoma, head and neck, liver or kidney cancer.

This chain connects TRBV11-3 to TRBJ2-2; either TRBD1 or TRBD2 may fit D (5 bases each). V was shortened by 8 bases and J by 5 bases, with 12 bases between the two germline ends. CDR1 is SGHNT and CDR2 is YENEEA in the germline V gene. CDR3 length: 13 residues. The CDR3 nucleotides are TGTGCCAGCCCAATGAGGGGTACCGGGGAGCTGTTTTTT. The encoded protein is CASPMRGTGELFF.

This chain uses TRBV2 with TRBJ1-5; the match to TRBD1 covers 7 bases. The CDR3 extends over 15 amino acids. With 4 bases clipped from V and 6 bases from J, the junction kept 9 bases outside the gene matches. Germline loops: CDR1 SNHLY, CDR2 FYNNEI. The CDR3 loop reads CASSAVTGEGQPQHF. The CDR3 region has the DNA TGTGCCAGCAGTGCGGTTACAGGGGAGGGTCAGCCCCAGCATTTT.